These 30 T cell receptor beta chains came from one sample sequenced in a study of T cells after yellow fever vaccination. TCRdb called the 5' RACE reads again in MiXCR, with one record for every CDR3 protein. The repertoire has 450,000 to 600,000 distinct CDR3 sequences, about a sixth of them found once; the top ten carry roughly 17%. Sequences were derived from PBMCs, sampled roughly 5 days after the first yellow fever vaccination. The receptors were gathered from a man between 18 and 35 years old who received the YFV17D yellow fever vaccine.

This clonotype showed up just a few times. This chain joins TRBV24-1 and TRBJ1-1; weak D call: TRBD1 (5 bases). The CDR3 consists of 12 residues. The ends were cut back, 1 base at V and 9 bases at J, with 8 bases in the middle. Germline values: CDR1 KGHDR, CDR2 SFDVKD. The CDR3 protein is CATSDFGGKAFF. The CDR3 nucleotides are TGTGCCACCAGTGATTTCGGGGGGAAAGCTTTCTTT.

The sample holds a few counts of this clonotype. This sequence joins TRBV4-3 and TRBJ2-1, with TRBD1 as a possible D gene (5 bases). The CDR3 is 16 residues long. Germline-derived CDR1 and CDR2 are LGHNA and YSLEER. The V end lost 5 bases, the J end lost 1 base, and 15 bases lay between the germline ends. The CDR3: CASSTWTIGSYNEQFF. Written as DNA, the CDR3 is TGCGCCAGCAGCACTTGGACAATAGGTTCCTACAATGAGCAGTTCTTC.

This clonotype was seen a handful of times. This rearrangement joins TRBV5-1 to TRBJ2-1; TRBD2 matches at 11 bases. Germline V lookup: CDR1 SGHRS, CDR2 YFSETQ. The CDR3 is made up of 15 amino acids. V dropped 5 bases and J dropped 7; count of bases not matched to a gene: 8. In nucleotides, the CDR3 is TGCGCCAGCAGGTTTAGCGGGGGGGCCTGGAATGAGCAGTTCTTC. Its translation is CASRFSGGAWNEQFF.

The table lists this clonotype with a few counts. This rearrangement joins TRBV5-4 to TRBJ2-3, with TRBD2 identical over 12 bases. The CDR3 is made up of 16 amino acids. Per the germline V gene, CDR1 is SGHNT and CDR2 is YYREEE (reference sequence). V gave up 4 bases and J gave up 5 bases; unmatched junction bases: 8. CDR3 in DNA: TGTGCCAGCAGCCCGGCTAGCGGGGGGGCCAGAGATACGCAGTATTTT. Protein product: CASSPASGGARDTQYF.

The rearrangement links TRBV10-3 to TRBJ2-1; 8 bases line up with TRBD2. J gave up 2 bases and V 8 bases, and 14 bases lay outside the gene matches. The CDR3 totals 17 residues. CDR1 and CDR2 (germline): ENHRY, SYGVKD. The CDR3 bases are TGTGCCATCCGTAATTGGTCGGGGGGGAGAACCTACAATGAGCAGTTCTTC. It is translated as CAIRNWSGGRTYNEQFF.

This clonotype was observed a few times. The chain couples TRBV19 to TRBJ2-5; 7 nucleotides agree with TRBD2. Germline lookup yields CDR1 LNHDA and CDR2 SQIVND (reference sequence). With 0 bases clipped from V and 1 base from J, the junction kept 5 bases outside the gene matches. The CDR3 contains 16 residues. For the CDR3, the DNA is TGTGCCAGTAGTATAGACCCAGCGGGGCTCCAAGAGACCCAGTACTTC. Its translation is CASSIDPAGLQETQYF. Full variable domain (outside the CDR3, taken from reference TRBV19 and TRBJ2-5): DGGITQSPKYLFRKEGQNVTLSCEQNLNHDAMYWYRQDPGQGLRLIYYSQIVNDFQKGDIAEGYSVSREKKESFPLTVTSAQKNPTAFYLCASSIDPAGLQETQYFGPGTRLLVL.

The chain uses TRBV20-1 and TRBJ2-4, with D unclear. The CDR3 has 14 residues. The germline V gene has CDR1 DFQATT and CDR2 SNEGSKA (reference sequence). V dropped 7 bases and J dropped 1 base, with 14 bases sitting between them. CDR3: CSERLPDAKNIQYF. Written as DNA, the CDR3 is TGCAGTGAGAGGCTTCCAGACGCCAAAAACATTCAGTACTTC.

The rearrangement joins TRBV4-1 to TRBJ1-1; D ambiguous. V gave up 0 bases and J gave up 1 base, with 6 bases separating them. CDR1 MGHRA and CDR2 YSYEKL come from the germline V gene. The CDR3 runs 14 residues. As DNA, the CDR3 is TGCGCCAGCAGCCAAGATTACAGGAACACTGAAGCTTTCTTT. Residues: CASSQDYRNTEAFF.

This clonotype was counted ten times or more. V gene TRBV12-3 or TRBV12-4 combines with J gene TRBJ1-6, with a tentative D call TRBD1 (5 bases). V was trimmed by 1 base and J by 5 bases, leaving 9 bases between them. This CDR3 is 15 amino acids long. CDR3 sequence reads: CASSLEGPDNSPLHF. The CDR3 nucleotides are TGTGCCAGCAGTTTAGAGGGGCCGGATAATTCACCCCTCCACTTT.

This chain uses TRBV12-3 or TRBV12-4 with TRBJ2-7; TRBD2 matches at 8 bases. The CDR3 loop spans 16 amino acids. J lost 4 bases, V lost 4 bases, and 12 bases had no gene match. The CDR3 region is CASSSPRRGGRYEQYF. In DNA, the CDR3 is TGTGCCAGCAGTTCCCCCCGCCGCGGGGGGCGGTACGAGCAGTACTTC.

This clonotype has only a few counts. This chain links TRBV12-3 or TRBV12-4 with TRBJ1-1; a possible D gene is TRBD1 (6 bases). Trimming removed 3 bases at V and 3 bases at J, with 11 bases between. This CDR3 comprises 14 residues. The CDR3 reads CASSLFEGDTEAFF. The CDR3 DNA is TGTGCCAGCAGTTTGTTTGAGGGGGACACTGAAGCTTTCTTT.

J is TRBJ2-5 and V is TRBV7-2, with 9 positions matching TRBD1. V shed 6 bases and J 2 bases; nucleotides not matched to a gene: 7. The CDR3 totals 15 residues. Germline CDR1 reads SGHTA; CDR2 reads FQGNSA. The CDR3 coding sequence is TGTGCCAGCAGTTCACAGGGGGCACCGCAAGAGACCCAGTACTTC. It is translated as CASSSQGAPQETQYF.

This clonotype was counted only a few times. The chain is built from TRBV7-9 and TRBJ1-1, with a tentative D call TRBD1 (5 bases). This CDR3 region has 16 residues. Germline V lookup: CDR1 SEHNR, CDR2 FQNEAQ (reference sequence). V lost 5 bases, J lost 3 bases, and 19 bases lay in between. CDR3 sequence reads: CASSPPGGEWYTEAFF. The DNA for the CDR3 is TGTGCCAGCAGCCCGCCGGGGGGAGAGTGGTACACTGAAGCTTTCTTT. The variable domain in full, completed from reference TRBV7-9 and TRBJ1-1, reads DTGVSQNPRHKITKRGQNVTFRCDPISEHNRLYWYRQTLGQGPEFLTYFQNEAQLEKSRLLSDRFSAERPKGSFSTLEIQRTEQGDSAMYLCASSPPGGEWYTEAFFGQGTRLTVV.

In its sample, this clonotype was seen a few times. V gene TRBV21-1 combines with J gene TRBJ2-1; the D call in the table, TRBD2, was not verified against the DNA. TRBV21-1 is designated a pseudogene. The CDR3 consists of 22 residues. For the CDR3, the DNA is TGTGCCAGCAGCAAAAAAAAACGAGGACTAGCGGGGGGCCGGAGCTCCTACAATGAGCAGTTCTTC. It codes for CASSKKKRGLAGGRSSYNEQFF.

The chain has TRBV30 and TRBJ2-2; no firm D call. Trimming pared 3 bases from V and 6 bases from J, leaving 2 bases between. The CDR3 runs to 10 residues. Germline assignment: CDR1 GTSNPN and CDR2 SVGIG (reference sequence). As DNA, the CDR3 is TGTGCCTGGAGGTCCGGGGAGCTGTTTTTT. Amino acid sequence: CAWRSGELFF.

This clonotype occurred a few times. The rearrangement uses TRBV20-1 and TRBJ2-1; D remains ambiguous. The germline CDR1 and CDR2 sequences are DFQATT and SNEGSKA (reference sequence). This CDR3 is 17 amino acids long. V was shortened by 0 bases and J by 0 bases, with 15 bases between the two germline ends. CDR3 in DNA: TGCAGTGCTAGAGATGGAGCCGCCTCGAGCTCCTACAATGAGCAGTTCTTC. Translated: CSARDGAASSSYNEQFF.

This clonotype was seen more than once but under ten times. The chain joins TRBV6-1 to TRBJ1-2, with TRBD1 matching over 8 bases. The CDR3 is 15 amino acids. Germline V gives CDR1 MNHNS, CDR2 SASEGT. The trim removed 6 bases at V and 3 bases at J, leaving 9 bases unmatched. CDR3 protein: CASRRTGQTHYGYTF. DNA for the CDR3: TGTGCCAGCAGGAGGACAGGGCAGACACACTATGGCTACACCTTC.

The genes are TRBV11-1 and TRBJ2-7; 9 bases match TRBD2. Germline loops: CDR1 SGHAT, CDR2 FQDESV (reference sequence). CDR3 length: 17 residues. The CDR3 here is CAGSSPQTSGNSYEQYV. Written as DNA, the CDR3 is TGTGCCGGCAGCTCCCCTCAGACTAGCGGTAACTCCTACGAGCAGTACGTC.

The CDR3 here is CASSFLLSQGTGNTIYF. CDR3 nucleotides: TGTGCCAGCAGCTTTCTTCTTTCCCAGGGGACTGGAAACACCATATATTTT. The chain employs TRBV5-6 and TRBJ1-3, with D possibly matching TRBD1 (6 bases). CDR3 length: 17 residues. Germline-derived CDR1 and CDR2 are SGHDT and YYEEEE. V lost 2 bases and J 2 bases, leaving 17 bases between the germline ends.

The chain links TRBV5-6 to TRBJ2-5, with D uncertain. Looked up from germline, CDR1 is SGHDT and CDR2 is YYEEEE. Between the trimmed V and J ends, which lost 0 bases and 0 bases, there was a span of 15 bases. The CDR3 is 17 residues long. The CDR3 is CASSLGVVTEYQETQYF. Written as DNA, the CDR3 is TGTGCCAGCAGCTTGGGGGTAGTGACGGAATACCAAGAGACCCAGTACTTC.

The chain has TRBV7-9 and TRBJ2-7; D unresolved. The CDR3 is 16 amino acids. Germline V gene lookup returns CDR1 SEHNR and CDR2 FQNEAQ (reference sequence). The germline V and J ends were trimmed by 3 bases and 2 bases, with 17 bases remaining between them. The CDR3 region has the DNA TGTGCCAGCAGCTTTAGTCGTGGTAGCAGCACCTACGAGCAGTACTTC. The encoded protein is CASSFSRGSSTYEQYF.

Only a few counts were recorded for this clonotype. CDR3 protein: CASSRLSMEDEQYF. The CDR3, as DNA: TGTGCCAGCAGCCGACTCTCGATGGAGGACGAGCAGTACTTC. J is TRBJ2-7 and V is TRBV5-6; TRBD2 is a possible D gene (5 bases). The CDR3 is 14 amino acids. With 4 bases removed from V and 5 bases from J, the gap between germline ends came to 16 bases. Germline lookup yields CDR1 SGHDT and CDR2 YYEEEE.

The CDR3 DNA reads TGTGCCATCAGTGGGGCCAGCTTAATGAACACTGAAGCTTTCTTT. It is translated as CAISGASLMNTEAFF. The chain recombines TRBV10-3 with TRBJ1-1, with no clear D. The germline gives CDR1 ENHRY, CDR2 SYGVKD. The V end was cut by 4 bases, the J end by 0 bases, with 12 bases between. The CDR3 length is 15 residues.

This clonotype was picked up a small number of times. The chain recombines TRBV6-1 with TRBJ1-3; TRBD1 might be the D (6 bases). Trimming took 6 bases from V and 4 from J, leaving 16 bases between them. The germline CDR1 and CDR2 sequences are MNHNS and SASEGT. CDR3 length: 15 amino acids. CDR3 protein: CASSLGGRSGNTIYF. CDR3 sequence (DNA): TGTGCCAGCAGCTTGGGGGGCCGCAGCGGAAACACCATATATTTT.

This clonotype occurred a few times. The chain joins TRBV4-2 to TRBJ1-6; D might be TRBD1 (5 bases). In germline, CDR1 is LGHNA, CDR2 YNFKEQ. The CDR3 runs 12 residues. Deletions cut 0 bases from V and 15 bases from J, with 9 bases between. CDR3 sequence: CASSQEGGDLHF. The DNA of the CDR3 is TGTGCCAGCAGCCAAGAGGGGGGGGACCTCCACTTT.

This chain connects TRBV7-9 to TRBJ1-1; D unclear. This CDR3 is built from 14 residues. Germline-derived CDR1 and CDR2 are SEHNR and FQNEAQ (reference sequence). Trimming took off 1 base at V and 3 bases at J, with 9 bases between the two ends. In DNA, the CDR3 is TGTGCCAGCAGCTTAGGCTTGGAATACACTGAAGCTTTCTTT. Amino acids: CASSLGLEYTEAFF.

Many counts were recorded for this clonotype. This sequence joins TRBV19 and TRBJ1-2; a possible D gene is TRBD1 (5 bases). CDR1 and CDR2 from the germline V gene are LNHDA and SQIVND (reference sequence). The germline V and J ends were trimmed by 5 bases and 4 bases, with 11 bases remaining between them. The CDR3 sequence is 13 residues long. The CDR3 protein is CASSRDRLYGYTF. The DNA of the CDR3 is TGTGCCAGTAGTCGCGACAGACTCTATGGCTACACCTTC.

The V gene is TRBV7-9, the J gene TRBJ1-4, with 8 bases fitting TRBD1. CDR3 length equals 15 residues. The germline gives CDR1 SEHNR, CDR2 FQNEAQ (reference sequence). With V trimmed by 5 bases and J by 6 bases, 8 bases remained unmatched. CDR3 DNA: TGTGCCAGCAGCGCCTGGACAGGGTGGGATGAAAAACTGTTTTTT. Protein product: CASSAWTGWDEKLFF.

This clonotype was detected only a few times. The chain recombines TRBV10-3 with TRBJ1-6, with 7 bases aligning to TRBD1. J lost 6 bases, V lost 0 bases, and 2 bases had no gene match. CDR3 length: 15 amino acids. In germline, CDR1 is ENHRY, CDR2 SYGVKD. The DNA for the CDR3 is TGTGCCATCAGTGAGTCACGGGACAGTAATTCACCCCTCCACTTT. It translates to CAISESRDSNSPLHF.

The chain uses TRBV12-3 or TRBV12-4 and TRBJ2-1; D is possibly TRBD1 or TRBD2 (5 bases each). This CDR3 has 13 amino acids. V was clipped by 7 bases and J by 10 bases, with 17 bases between them. The CDR3: CASTELGVREQFF. For the CDR3, the DNA is TGTGCCAGCACCGAACTAGGGGTCCGGGAGCAGTTCTTC.